This record looks at one TCR beta chain sequence and its context. The junction had 7 bases not matched to a gene; V was cut back by 5 bases and J by 8 bases. CDR1 SNHLY and CDR2 FYNNEI come from the germline V gene. This CDR3 is built from 14 residues. The protocol was immunoSEQ multiplex PCR, while the TCRdb copy is restricted to in-frame clones and leaves out a portion. The sample carries over 300,000 clones, roughly 88% recorded once. The data stem from a study of blood T cell repertoires in COVID-19. Study as a whole: Samples taken during acute and convalescent COVID-19 were collected in the United States, Italy and Spain.

The study assigned cohorts using participant-reported clinical history. The chain uses TRBV2 and TRBJ2-1, with 9 bases fitting TRBD1. The receptor was isolated from a woman aged 25-40 years with acute COVID-19. The sequencing sample was made of PBMCs or T cells enriched from blood (not recorded which). The CDR3 DNA reads TGTGCCAGCAGTAGGGACAGGGATAGGTATGAGCAGTTCTTC. It translates to CASSRDRDRYEQFF.